Following are 29 T cell receptor beta chains from one sample sequenced in a study of patients and donors after allogeneic stem cell transplantation. Each CDR3 protein is one row after TCRdb ran MiXCR on the RT-PCR reads. The data show about 150,000 distinct CDR3 sequences, approximately 24% seen once. The sample was blood, either unsorted or a sorted T cell fraction (not recorded which). The source is a human donor who was either an allogeneic HSCT recipient or a stem cell or donor lymphocyte infusion donor (not recorded which). It is not recorded whose cells these are; they may come from a transplant donor.

The CDR3 here is CATSNLFTTNEKLFF. The CDR3 nucleotides are TGTGCCACCAGCAACCTATTTACAACTAATGAAAAACTGTTTTTT. The chain recombines TRBV15 with TRBJ1-4; D is undetermined. The CDR3 extends over 15 amino acids. CDR1 LNHNV and CDR2 YYDKDF come from the germline V gene (reference sequence). Trimming removed 4 bases at V and 0 bases at J, with 9 bases between.

This clonotype turned up a few times. The chain combines TRBV5-4 with TRBJ2-1, with D possibly matching TRBD2 (5 bases). The CDR3 totals 15 residues. CDR1 and CDR2 (germline): SGHNT, YYREEE (reference sequence). The germline V and J ends were trimmed by 4 bases and 0 bases, with 11 bases remaining between them. This CDR3 is CASSPLALSYNEQFF. CDR3 sequence (DNA): TGTGCCAGCAGCCCCCTAGCCCTCTCCTACAATGAGCAGTTCTTC.

This clonotype was seen at least ten times. Here the CDR3 reads CSADPGQGNTEAFF. CDR3 coding DNA: TGCAGCGCAGATCCGGGACAGGGTAACACTGAAGCTTTCTTT. The chain employs TRBV29-1 and TRBJ1-1, with 9 nucleotides matching TRBD1. The length of the CDR3 is 14 residues. V gave up 7 bases and J gave up 2 bases; unmatched junction bases: 8. Per the germline V gene, CDR1 is SQVTM and CDR2 is ANQGSEA.

This clonotype came up a few times. The gene calls are TRBV25-1 and TRBJ1-1, with 9 nucleotides matching TRBD1. Germline lookup yields CDR1 MGHDK and CDR2 SYGVNS. The CDR3 is made up of 15 amino acids. V trimming: 4 bases; J trimming: 3 bases; junction bases outside the gene matches: 6. Here the CDR3 DNA reads TGTGCCAGCAGTGCCTTGACAGGGGGGGACACTGAAGCTTTCTTT. It translates to CASSALTGGDTEAFF.

This chain links TRBV12-3 or TRBV12-4 with TRBJ2-1; no clear D. V was pared by 4 bases and J by 6 bases, with 13 bases between. The CDR3 is 14 amino acids. This CDR3 is CASSYSLSGNEQFF. Written as DNA, the CDR3 is TGTGCCAGCAGTTATTCGCTCAGTGGCAATGAGCAGTTCTTC.

This clonotype was detected a few times. The chain's CDR3 is CSAWVDQITDTQYF. CDR3 DNA: TGCAGTGCTTGGGTGGACCAGATCACAGATACGCAGTATTTT. The V gene is TRBV20-1, the J gene TRBJ2-3; D remains unclear. CDR3 size: 14 residues. From germline, CDR1 is DFQATT and CDR2 SNEGSKA (reference sequence). Trimming stripped 5 bases from V and 2 bases from J, with 14 bases between.

The chain couples TRBV3-1 to TRBJ2-1; TRBD1 or TRBD2 may be the D gene (5 bases each). This CDR3 is 16 amino acids long. Germline-derived CDR1 and CDR2 are LGHDT and YNNKEL (reference sequence). Trimming stripped 4 bases from V and 4 bases from J, with 17 bases between. CDR3 nucleotide sequence: TGTGCCAGCAGCCCCTTCCGGGGCGGTTCGTACAATGAGCAGTTCTTC. It encodes CASSPFRGGSYNEQFF.

The J gene is TRBJ1-1, the V gene TRBV12-3 or TRBV12-4; D ambiguous. V was pared by 5 bases and J by 4 bases, with 11 bases between. This CDR3 has 13 residues. Here the CDR3 reads CASSQQRITEAFF. The CDR3 DNA is TGTGCCAGCAGTCAACAGCGGATCACTGAAGCTTTCTTT.

This clonotype has a handful of counts. The V and J genes are TRBV20-1 and TRBJ2-7; TRBD1 agrees at 7 bases. V lost 3 bases to trimming and J lost 4 bases; unmatched junction nucleotides: 9. The CDR3 spans 14 residues. Germline assignment: CDR1 DFQATT and CDR2 SNEGSKA (reference sequence). CDR3 nucleotide sequence: TGCAGTGCTAGGGGGGACAGAGCCAGTTACGAGCAGTACTTC. The encoded protein is CSARGDRASYEQYF.

This chain joins TRBV19 and TRBJ2-1, with no clear D. The CDR3 length is 11 residues. V was clipped by 6 bases and J by 7 bases, with 7 bases between them. Germline CDR1 reads LNHDA; CDR2 reads SQIVND (reference sequence). The CDR3 spells CASRAINEQFF. In DNA, the CDR3 is TGTGCCAGTAGGGCCATAAATGAGCAGTTCTTC.

This clonotype was picked up a small number of times. The chain uses TRBV20-1 and TRBJ1-1; D gene unclear. Per germline, CDR1 DFQATT and CDR2 SNEGSKA (reference sequence). The CDR3 totals 12 residues. V was shortened by 3 bases and J by 6 bases, with 11 bases between the two germline ends. DNA for the CDR3: TGCAGTGCTAGGGAAGATGACCCTGAAGCTTTCTTT. Its protein is CSAREDDPEAFF.

The chain carries TRBV20-1 and TRBJ2-2; 8 bases fit TRBD1. J lost 4 bases, V lost 5 bases, and 12 bases had no gene match. The CDR3 consists of 16 residues. Germline V gives CDR1 DFQATT, CDR2 SNEGSKA (reference sequence). The chain's CDR3 is CSAPHLGQGGTGELFF. CDR3 bases: TGCAGTGCTCCCCACCTCGGACAGGGAGGCACCGGGGAGCTGTTTTTT.

J is TRBJ1-1 and V is TRBV6-2 or TRBV6-3, with D unresolved. Trimming took 6 bases from V and 0 from J, leaving 11 bases between them. Per germline, CDR1 MNHEY and CDR2 SVGEGT. The length of the CDR3 is 14 residues. In nucleotides, the CDR3 is TGTGCCAGCAGCCCAGTAGGCATGAACACTGAAGCTTTCTTT. Protein sequence: CASSPVGMNTEAFF.

As DNA, the CDR3 is TGCAGCGTTGATGATGGTGAGCAGTTCTTC. It translates to CSVDDGEQFF. V usage is TRBV29-1 and J usage is TRBJ2-1; no firm D call. This CDR3 comprises 10 residues. CDR1 and CDR2 from the germline V gene are SQVTM and ANQGSEA. V lost 3 bases to trimming and J lost 9 bases, with 6 bases between them.

The J gene is TRBJ2-5, the V gene TRBV20-1; no firm D call. The germline V gene encodes CDR1 DFQATT and CDR2 SNEGSKA (reference sequence). The CDR3 extends over 13 amino acids. V lost 3 bases to trimming and J lost 5 bases, with 13 bases between them. The CDR3 DNA follows: TGCAGTGCTAGTGACTCTCCTCTTGAGACCCAGTACTTC. This gives the protein CSASDSPLETQYF.

CDR3 protein: CASSQGKWVRAKNIQYF. In DNA form, the CDR3 reads TGTGCCAGCAGCCAAGGAAAATGGGTGCGAGCCAAAAACATTCAGTACTTC. V usage is TRBV4-2 and J usage is TRBJ2-4; D is undetermined. V shed 1 base and J shed 0 bases, with 13 bases lying between them. Per germline, CDR1 LGHNA and CDR2 YNFKEQ. This CDR3 has 17 amino acids.

This chain connects TRBV29-1 to TRBJ2-7; 8 bases agree with TRBD2. CDR1 is SQVTM and CDR2 is ANQGSEA in the germline V gene. This CDR3 region has 14 residues. V was clipped by 2 bases and J by 4 bases; unmatched bases: 7. The CDR3 sequence: CSVESPSGSYEQYF. In DNA form, the CDR3 reads TGCAGCGTTGAATCTCCTAGCGGGTCTTACGAGCAGTACTTC.

V usage is TRBV3-1 and J usage is TRBJ1-2; unclear D gene. Germline V lookup: CDR1 LGHDT, CDR2 YNNKEL (reference sequence). This CDR3 spans 14 amino acids. Trimming removed 1 base from V and 4 bases from J, with 10 bases in between. The CDR3 is CASSQGWASYGYTF. CDR3 bases: TGTGCCAGCAGCCAAGGGTGGGCAAGCTATGGCTACACCTTC. The complete variable domain, with remaining parts taken from reference TRBV3-1 and TRBJ1-2, reads DTAVSQTPKYLVTQMGNDKSIKCEQNLGHDTMYWYKQDSKKFLKIMFSYNNKELIINETVPNRFSPKSPDKAHLNLHINSLELGDSAVYFCASSQGWASYGYTFGSGTRLTVV.

This clonotype was found a few times. This sequence joins TRBV6-5 and TRBJ1-2, with 9 bases aligning to TRBD1. The germline V gene has CDR1 MNHEY and CDR2 SVGAGI. This CDR3 has 13 amino acids. The ends lost 5 bases at V and 8 bases at J; junction bases unmatched: 6. DNA of the CDR3: TGTGCCAGCAGTAAGGACAGGGGTGCCGGCTACACCTTC. Translated: CASSKDRGAGYTF.

This chain uses TRBV6-5 with TRBJ2-1; maybe TRBD2 (7 bases). With 7 bases removed from V and 3 bases from J, the gap between germline ends came to 22 bases. There are 17 residues in the CDR3. Germline V lookup: CDR1 MNHEY, CDR2 SVGAGI. The CDR3 sequence: CASTSIGGGAGYNEQFF. The DNA for the CDR3 is TGTGCCAGCACCTCGATAGGTGGGGGGGCTGGCTACAATGAGCAGTTCTTC.

This clonotype came up many times. The V call is TRBV12-3 or TRBV12-4, the J call TRBJ1-2; 7 nucleotides align to TRBD1. CDR3 length: 13 amino acids. V lost 3 bases and J lost 4; bases outside the gene matches: 2. CDR3 nucleotide sequence: TGTGCCAGCAGTTTGGGACAGAGCTATGGCTACACCTTC. Translated: CASSLGQSYGYTF.

The chain uses TRBV29-1 and TRBJ2-3; the D gene is possibly TRBD1 (5 bases). CDR1 and CDR2 (germline): SQVTM, ANQGSEA. V was pared by 4 bases and J by 2 bases, with 10 bases between. The CDR3 loop spans 13 amino acids. The CDR3 DNA follows: TGCAGCGTTGCGGACAAACCCACAGATACGCAGTATTTT. The encoded protein is CSVADKPTDTQYF.

The V and J genes are TRBV12-3 or TRBV12-4 and TRBJ2-7, with a tentative D call TRBD1 (6 bases). V gave up 6 bases and J gave up 1 base, with 13 bases separating them. The CDR3 consists of 14 residues. DNA of the CDR3: TGTGCCAGCAGCTCAACAGGGACATCCTACGAGCAGTACTTC. This gives the protein CASSSTGTSYEQYF.

This clonotype was picked up a small number of times. The chain uses TRBV5-6 and TRBJ1-5, with D possibly matching TRBD1 (5 bases). Germline CDR1 is SGHDT and CDR2 is YYEEEE. This CDR3 has 13 amino acids. Trimming left V 3 bases short and J 6 bases short, with 10 bases between. CDR3 DNA sequence: TGTGCCAGCAGCTACTGGAGGGGTCAGCCCCAGCATTTT. This sequence encodes CASSYWRGQPQHF.

V gene TRBV20-1 combines with J gene TRBJ1-5, with TRBD1 matching over 12 bases. This CDR3 is built from 16 residues. Per germline, CDR1 DFQATT and CDR2 SNEGSKA (reference sequence). The ends lost 0 bases at V and 5 bases at J; junction bases unmatched: 5. Written as DNA, the CDR3 is TGCAGTGCTAGAGATTCCGGGACAGGGGGCTATCAGCCCCAGCATTTT. The encoded protein is CSARDSGTGGYQPQHF.

This chain links TRBV20-1 with TRBJ1-1, with 10 bases lining up with TRBD1. Trimming cost V 3 bases and J 4 bases; bases outside gene matches: 5. The germline gives CDR1 DFQATT, CDR2 SNEGSKA (reference sequence). CDR3 length equals 14 residues. The CDR3 DNA reads TGCAGTGCTAGGGCCGGGACAGGGGCCACTGAAGCTTTCTTT. This encodes CSARAGTGATEAFF.

This chain uses TRBV20-1 with TRBJ2-3; D gene ambiguous. This CDR3 has 13 residues. The ends were cut back, 4 bases at V and 4 bases at J, with 12 bases in the middle. Germline V gene lookup returns CDR1 DFQATT and CDR2 SNEGSKA (reference sequence). The CDR3 region is CSAIGHGPDTQYF. CDR3 sequence (DNA): TGCAGTGCTATCGGTCACGGCCCAGATACGCAGTATTTT.

The chain carries TRBV27 and TRBJ1-1, with D unresolved. This CDR3 spans 14 amino acids. Trimming took off 7 bases at V and 4 bases at J, with 16 bases between the two ends. Germline V gene lookup returns CDR1 MNHEY and CDR2 SMNVEV (reference sequence). For the CDR3, the DNA is TGTGCCAGCAACCCGACCCTTTATGGCACTGAAGCTTTCTTT. Its translation: CASNPTLYGTEAFF.

The J gene is TRBJ1-2, the V gene TRBV20-1, with D hard to call. This CDR3 spans 14 amino acids. The V end lost 4 bases, the J end lost 7 bases, and 19 bases lay between the germline ends. Germline V gene lookup returns CDR1 DFQATT and CDR2 SNEGSKA (reference sequence). The CDR3 spells CSATTLPRAPGYTF. CDR3 sequence (DNA): TGCAGTGCTACAACTCTTCCGAGGGCCCCTGGCTACACCTTC.